One sample yielded the 26 T cell receptor beta chains listed below, sequenced in a study of blood T cell repertoires in COVID-19. Sequencing used immunoSEQ multiplex PCR; TCRdb keeps in-frame clones, though not all of them. The sample lists roughly 170,000 clones; approximately 87% were seen once. Source material: peripheral blood. The receptors stem from a man aged 70 or older with active or convalescent COVID-19.

This clone occurred once. V is TRBV2 and J is TRBJ1-2; TRBD1 matches 8 bases. CDR1 SNHLY and CDR2 FYNNEI come from the germline V gene. Losses at the gene ends were 5 bases for V and 8 bases for J; bases not matched to a gene: 13. This CDR3 has 15 amino acids. The CDR3 loop reads CASSQSQGAQSGYTF. The CDR3, as DNA: TGTGCCAGCAGTCAATCCCAGGGGGCGCAGAGCGGCTACACCTTC.

This chain joins TRBV18 and TRBJ1-1; D is possibly TRBD1 (5 bases). Trimming left V 3 bases short and J 0 bases short, with 11 bases between. CDR3 length: 15 amino acids. Germline loops: CDR1 KGHSH, CDR2 LQKENI. CDR3 sequence: CASSPGGGLNTEAFF. The CDR3, as DNA: TGTGCCAGCTCACCCGGCGGGGGACTGAACACTGAAGCTTTCTTT.

This rearrangement joins TRBV5-1 to TRBJ2-1; 15 bases fit TRBD2. Germline V gene data show CDR1 as SGHRS and CDR2 as YFSETQ. The CDR3 covers 16 residues. V shed 5 bases, J shed 9 bases, and the junction held 9 bases outside the gene matches. CDR3 residues: CASSDSGLAGGGEQFF. CDR3 in DNA: TGCGCCAGCAGTGACTCGGGACTAGCGGGAGGTGGTGAGCAGTTCTTC.

This clone was recorded a few times. V gene TRBV29-1 combines with J gene TRBJ1-1; D not resolved. The CDR3 length is 11 residues. The V end was cut by 4 bases, the J end by 5 bases, with 8 bases between. The germline V gene has CDR1 SQVTM and CDR2 ANQGSEA. The CDR3: CSVVSPTEAFF. The CDR3 region has the DNA TGCAGCGTTGTAAGCCCTACTGAAGCTTTCTTT.

Remarks on this clone: In the same sample, other DNA sequences code for this CDR3. The rearrangement links TRBV9 to TRBJ2-7, with D possibly being TRBD1 (6 bases). CDR3 length: 14 amino acids. In germline, CDR1 is SGDLS, CDR2 YYNGEE. The V end was cut by 2 bases, the J end by 2 bases, with 11 bases between. CDR3 in amino acids: CASSVGAGAYEQYF. CDR3 bases: TGTGCCAGCAGCGTGGGGGCGGGCGCCTACGAGCAGTACTTC.

This sequence joins TRBV5-1 and TRBJ1-1; possibly TRBD1 for D (5 bases). Trimming removed 3 bases from V and 0 bases from J, with 12 bases in between. Germline V gives CDR1 SGHRS, CDR2 YFSETQ. There are 15 residues in the CDR3. The CDR3 loop is CASSSEQAMNTEAFF. In DNA form, the CDR3 reads TGCGCCAGCAGCTCGGAACAGGCCATGAACACTGAAGCTTTCTTT.

The table lists this clone with many counts. This rearrangement joins TRBV12-3 or TRBV12-4 to TRBJ2-3; no definite D call. V lost 11 bases, J lost 2 bases, and 14 bases lay in between. The CDR3 runs to 13 residues. The CDR3 DNA reads TGTGCCGCCTCCGGAGCCTACACAGATACGCAGTATTTT. This codes for CAASGAYTDTQYF.

The V and J genes are TRBV18 and TRBJ2-1; tentatively, D is TRBD1 (6 bases). The germline V gene encodes CDR1 KGHSH and CDR2 LQKENI. This CDR3 contains 14 residues. V lost 8 bases, J lost 5 bases, and 16 bases lay in between. The CDR3 spells CASGRQAPNNEQFF. CDR3 nucleotides: TGTGCCAGCGGTCGACAGGCACCAAACAATGAGCAGTTCTTC.

This clone occurred once. The CDR3: CASSPESGGAFNEQFF. The CDR3 DNA reads as TGTGCCAGCAGTCCTGAATCGGGGGGCGCATTCAATGAGCAGTTCTTC. V is TRBV28 and J is TRBJ2-1, with D possibly matching TRBD2 (7 bases). Between the trimmed V and J ends, which lost 5 bases and 6 bases, there was a span of 20 bases. In germline, CDR1 is MDHEN, CDR2 SYDVKM. This CDR3 spans 16 amino acids.

This chain connects TRBV19 to TRBJ1-1; tentative D call: TRBD1 (6 bases). The CDR3 is 14 amino acids. The ends were cut back, 4 bases at V and 3 bases at J, with 12 bases in the middle. The V gene's germline CDR1 is LNHDA and CDR2 SQIVND (reference sequence). CDR3 region: CASSSVGGDTEAFF. The DNA for the CDR3 is TGTGCCAGTAGTAGTGTAGGGGGGGACACTGAAGCTTTCTTT. Based on the CDR3 plus reference TRBV19 and TRBJ1-1, the full variable domain is DGGITQSPKYLFRKEGQNVTLSCEQNLNHDAMYWYRQDPGQGLRLIYYSQIVNDFQKGDIAEGYSVSREKKESFPLTVTSAQKNPTAFYLCASSSVGGDTEAFFGQGTRLTVV.

This clone was detected once. This chain joins TRBV6-1 and TRBJ1-1, with D possibly TRBD1 on 5 matching bases. V was trimmed by 0 bases and J by 1 base, leaving 9 bases between them. CDR3 length: 15 residues. Germline-derived CDR1 and CDR2 are MNHNS and SASEGT. The CDR3 DNA reads TGTGCCAGCAGTGAAGCGCTGGGGGGGAACACTGAAGCTTTCTTT. It yields the protein CASSEALGGNTEAFF.

The chain links TRBV24-1 to TRBJ2-2; 8 nucleotides line up with TRBD1. Germline CDR1 reads KGHDR; CDR2 reads SFDVKD. J lost 5 bases, V lost 4 bases, and 5 bases had no gene match. CDR3 length: 15 amino acids. The CDR3 loop reads CATSEGTGETGELFF. CDR3 DNA sequence: TGTGCCACCAGTGAGGGGACAGGAGAGACCGGGGAGCTGTTTTTT.

J is TRBJ2-7 and V is TRBV19; TRBD1 agrees at 9 bases. This CDR3 has 15 residues. V was clipped by 6 bases and J by 3 bases; unmatched bases: 9. Germline lookup yields CDR1 LNHDA and CDR2 SQIVND (reference sequence). CDR3 amino acids: CASSVAGTGNYEQYF. CDR3 DNA: TGTGCCAGTAGCGTCGCCGGGACAGGGAACTACGAGCAGTACTTC.

This sequence joins TRBV7-2 and TRBJ2-7, with D possibly TRBD1 on 6 matching bases. The ends were cut back, 5 bases at V and 2 bases at J, with 16 bases in the middle. Germline V gene sequence: CDR1 SGHTA, CDR2 FQGNSA. The CDR3 is made up of 15 amino acids. The CDR3 protein is CASSVQGQSTYEQYF. The CDR3 coding sequence is TGTGCCAGCAGCGTTCAGGGGCAGTCGACCTACGAGCAGTACTTC. The entire variable domain, with the rest obtained from reference TRBV7-2 and TRBJ2-7, is as follows: GAGVSQSPSNKVTEKGKDVELRCDPISGHTALYWYRQSLGQGLEFLIYFQGNSAPDKSGLPSDRFSAERTGGSVSTLTIQRTQQEDSAVYLCASSVQGQSTYEQYFGPGTRLTVT.

The CDR3 protein is CASSTRTGASYGYTF. CDR3 bases: TGTGCCAGCAGCACTCGGACAGGGGCGTCCTATGGCTACACCTTC. V is TRBV7-2 and J is TRBJ1-2, with 9 nucleotides matching TRBD1. The CDR3 covers 15 residues. Per the germline V gene, CDR1 is SGHTA and CDR2 is FQGNSA. V was pared by 5 bases and J by 4 bases, with 8 bases of the junction left unmatched.

Only a few counts were recorded for this clone. This rearrangement joins TRBV18 to TRBJ1-5; the D is unclear. Trimming removed 6 bases at V and 2 bases at J, with 14 bases between. Per the germline V gene, CDR1 is KGHSH and CDR2 is LQKENI. CDR3 length: 15 residues. The CDR3 DNA reads as TGTGCCAGCTCCCTCGACGGGATAGGCAATCAGCCCCAGCATTTT. Encoded protein: CASSLDGIGNQPQHF.

The chain is built from TRBV5-6 and TRBJ1-1; D remains ambiguous. With 4 bases removed from V and 1 base from J, the gap between germline ends came to 8 bases. In germline, CDR1 is SGHDT, CDR2 YYEEEE. The CDR3 loop spans 13 amino acids. CDR3 nucleotide sequence: TGTGCCAGCAGCCTAGGAGGGAACACTGAAGCTTTCTTT. Its translation is CASSLGGNTEAFF.

The chain couples TRBV24-1 to TRBJ1-5, with TRBD1 matching over 9 bases. J was trimmed by 6 bases and V by 9 bases; bases with no gene match: 5. The CDR3 is 13 amino acids. The germline V gene has CDR1 KGHDR and CDR2 SFDVKD. The CDR3 DNA reads as TGTGCCACCTCTGGACAGGGGATTCAGCCCCAGCATTTT. Encoded protein: CATSGQGIQPQHF.

The V call is TRBV5-8, the J call TRBJ2-1; 8 bases match TRBD1. The CDR3 consists of 15 residues. CDR1 is SGHTS, CDR2 YDEGEE, per germline. V dropped 1 base and J dropped 3; count of bases not matched to a gene: 3. In DNA form, the CDR3 reads TGTGCCAGCAGCTTGTACAGGGGGATCTACAATGAGCAGTTCTTC. Protein: CASSLYRGIYNEQFF.

The chain joins TRBV2 to TRBJ1-2, with 11 bases fitting TRBD1. The CDR3 is 15 amino acids. Looked up from germline, CDR1 is SNHLY and CDR2 is FYNNEI. J lost 6 bases, V lost 0 bases, and 3 bases had no gene match. The CDR3 spells CASSEAPGQGDGYTF. The CDR3 DNA follows: TGTGCCAGCAGTGAAGCACCGGGACAGGGGGATGGCTACACCTTC.

The chain uses TRBV18 and TRBJ2-5; 10 bases fit TRBD1. The CDR3 runs to 15 residues. After removal of 5 bases from V and 5 bases from J, the junction contained 8 bases not matched to a gene. Per germline, CDR1 KGHSH and CDR2 LQKENI. The CDR3 reads CASSMRGQGSETQYF. As DNA, the CDR3 is TGTGCCAGCTCAATGCGGGGACAGGGGTCGGAGACCCAGTACTTC.

The chain links TRBV19 to TRBJ2-1, with 8 bases that match TRBD1. The V and J ends lost 6 bases and 2 bases, in that order; junction bases with no gene match: 9. Germline CDR1 LNHDA, CDR2 SQIVND (reference sequence). The CDR3 is 16 residues long. The CDR3 nucleotides read TGTGCCAGTAGGGACAGGGCTCTAGTTCCCTACAATGAGCAGTTCTTC. Its protein product is CASRDRALVPYNEQFF. Combining the CDR3 with reference TRBV19 and TRBJ2-1 gives the whole variable domain DGGITQSPKYLFRKEGQNVTLSCEQNLNHDAMYWYRQDPGQGLRLIYYSQIVNDFQKGDIAEGYSVSREKKESFPLTVTSAQKNPTAFYLCASRDRALVPYNEQFFGPGTRLTVL.

The chain employs TRBV5-4 and TRBJ1-1, with 10 positions matching TRBD1. Germline V gene sequence: CDR1 SGHNT, CDR2 YYREEE (reference sequence). Trimming removed 4 bases from V and 5 bases from J; junction bases left unmatched: 8. This CDR3 has 15 amino acids. CDR3 DNA: TGTGCCAGCAGCCCCGGGACAGGGGATGAAACTGAAGCTTTCTTT. This codes for CASSPGTGDETEAFF.

The rearrangement joins TRBV3-1 (or the pseudogene TRBV3-2) to TRBJ1-2; 7 nucleotides align to TRBD1. Germline V gives CDR1 LGHDT, CDR2 YNNKEL (reference sequence). CDR3 size: 15 residues. V shed 1 base, J shed 0 bases, and the junction held 2 bases outside the gene matches. The CDR3 is CASSQVDRSNYGYTF. The CDR3 nucleotides read TGTGCCAGCAGCCAAGTGGACAGGTCTAACTATGGCTACACCTTC.

The J gene is TRBJ1-2, the V gene TRBV24-1; D remains unclear. This CDR3 spans 13 amino acids. With 4 bases removed from V and 4 bases from J, the gap between germline ends came to 9 bases. The germline CDR1 and CDR2 sequences are KGHDR and SFDVKD. The CDR3 coding sequence is TGTGCCACCAGTGAAAGTAGCGGCTATGGCTACACCTTC. Residues: CATSESSGYGYTF.

The chain joins TRBV30 to TRBJ1-5; no firm D call. This CDR3 is 15 amino acids long. CDR1 is GTSNPN and CDR2 is SVGIG in the germline V gene (reference sequence). The germline V and J ends were trimmed by 1 base and 0 bases, with 10 bases remaining between them. CDR3 loop: CAWSADSNSNQPQHF. CDR3 coding DNA: TGTGCCTGGAGTGCCGACTCAAATAGCAATCAGCCCCAGCATTTT. The complete variable domain, with remaining parts taken from reference TRBV30 and TRBJ1-5, reads SQTIHQWPATLVQPVGSPLSLECTVEGTSNPNLYWYRQAAGRGLQLLFYSVGIGQISSEVPQNLSASRPQDRQFILSSKKLLLSDSGFYLCAWSADSNSNQPQHFGDGTRLSIL.